Listed below are T cell receptor beta chains from one sample, sequenced in a study of blood T cell repertoires in COVID-19. Data came from immunoSEQ multiplex PCR; TCRdb stores just in-frame clones and leaves some out. Counted here are about 130,000 clones, roughly 77% occurring once; the ten biggest clones make up just under 5%. The sequenced material came from peripheral blood. Source of these receptors: a woman in her 70s with COVID-19, enrolled during active disease. Each CDR3 is given with its conserved first and last residue. D genes are given only for firm matches. Some rows mark clone size as missing; the rest say once, few, many or name a class of expanded clone.

j_call: TRBJ2-3; cdr3_length: 15; v_call: TRBV7-9; clone_size: -; d_call: -; cdr3_aa: CASSPWDNPLDTQYF; cdr3_nt: TGTGCCAGCAGCCCGTGGGACAATCCCTTAGATACGCAGTATTTT
j_call: TRBJ1-2; cdr3_length: 14; v_call: TRBV4-1; clone_size: -; d_call: TRBD1; cdr3_aa: CASSRQTGDYGYTF; cdr3_nt: TGCGCCAGCAGCCGTCAGACAGGGGACTATGGCTACACCTTC
j_call: TRBJ2-7; cdr3_length: 14; v_call: TRBV6-5; clone_size: once; d_call: TRBD1; cdr3_aa: CASRGDSISYEQYF; cdr3_nt: TGTGCCAGCAGGGGGGACAGCATTTCTTACGAGCAGTACTTC
j_call: TRBJ1-5; cdr3_length: 14; v_call: TRBV28; clone_size: -; d_call: -; cdr3_aa: CASSLGQANQPQHF; cdr3_nt: TGTGCCAGCAGTTTAGGGCAGGCCAATCAGCCCCAGCATTTT
j_call: TRBJ1-1; cdr3_length: 16; v_call: TRBV9; clone_size: once; d_call: -; cdr3_aa: CASSVGAGQMNTEAFF; cdr3_nt: TGTGCCAGCAGCGTAGGGGCAGGCCAGATGAACACTGAAGCTTTCTTT
j_call: TRBJ1-2; cdr3_length: 13; v_call: TRBV7-2; clone_size: -; d_call: -; cdr3_aa: CASSLGGSLGYTF; cdr3_nt: TGTGCCAGCAGCTTGGGAGGATCGTTAGGCTACACCTTC
j_call: TRBJ1-1; cdr3_length: 16; v_call: TRBV27; clone_size: -; d_call: -; cdr3_aa: CASSRNTGLMNTEAFF; cdr3_nt: TGTGCCAGCAGTAGGAACACGGGACTTATGAACACTGAAGCTTTCTTT
j_call: TRBJ1-2; cdr3_length: 17; v_call: TRBV19; clone_size: -; d_call: TRBD1; cdr3_aa: CASSSQGWRSTNYGYTF; cdr3_nt: TGTGCCAGTAGCTCACAGGGGTGGAGAAGTACTAACTATGGCTACACCTTC
j_call: TRBJ1-4; cdr3_length: 16; v_call: TRBV2; clone_size: few; d_call: TRBD1; cdr3_aa: CASSPLGRGLNEKLFF; cdr3_nt: TGTGCCAGCAGTCCCCTCGGCAGGGGGCTTAATGAAAAACTGTTTTTT
j_call: TRBJ1-5; cdr3_length: 13; v_call: TRBV3-1/TRBV3-2; clone_size: -; d_call: -; cdr3_aa: CASSQLQGQPQHF; cdr3_nt: TGTGCCAGCAGCCAGTTACAGGGACAGCCCCAGCATTTT
j_call: TRBJ1-5; cdr3_length: 15; v_call: TRBV18; clone_size: -; d_call: TRBD1; cdr3_aa: CASSPQGASNQPQHF; cdr3_nt: TGTGCCAGCTCACCGCAGGGGGCAAGCAATCAGCCCCAGCATTTT
j_call: TRBJ1-5; cdr3_length: 14; v_call: TRBV12-1; clone_size: few; d_call: -; cdr3_aa: CASSLGLGNQPQHF; cdr3_nt: TGTGCCAGCAGCTTGGGCCTTGGCAATCAGCCCCAGCATTTT
j_call: TRBJ2-2; cdr3_length: 16; v_call: TRBV11-2; clone_size: -; d_call: TRBD1; cdr3_aa: CASSLGQGAGTGELFF; cdr3_nt: TGTGCCAGCAGCTTAGGGCAGGGGGCTGGTACCGGGGAGCTGTTTTTT
j_call: TRBJ2-7; cdr3_length: 14; v_call: TRBV6-5; clone_size: -; d_call: TRBD2; cdr3_aa: CASQTSSGSYEQYF; cdr3_nt: TGTGCCAGCCAGACCTCTAGCGGATCCTACGAGCAGTACTTC
j_call: TRBJ2-5; cdr3_length: 15; v_call: TRBV28; clone_size: -; d_call: -; cdr3_aa: CASSFSRAQQETQYF; cdr3_nt: TGTGCCAGCAGTTTCTCCCGTGCCCAGCAAGAGACCCAGTACTTC
j_call: TRBJ1-4; cdr3_length: 16; v_call: TRBV30; clone_size: many; d_call: TRBD1; cdr3_aa: CAWSGQGGTTNEKLFF; cdr3_nt: TGTGCCTGGAGTGGACAGGGGGGCACAACTAATGAAAAACTGTTTTTT
j_call: TRBJ1-5; cdr3_length: 15; v_call: TRBV28; clone_size: -; d_call: TRBD1; cdr3_aa: CAPTGDRSLNQPQHF; cdr3_nt: TGTGCCCCCACAGGGGACCGCTCCCTCAATCAGCCCCAGCATTTT
j_call: TRBJ1-2; cdr3_length: 13; v_call: TRBV24-1; clone_size: -; d_call: -; cdr3_aa: CATSDLGGDGYTF; cdr3_nt: TGTGCCACCAGTGATTTGGGAGGGGACGGCTACACCTTC